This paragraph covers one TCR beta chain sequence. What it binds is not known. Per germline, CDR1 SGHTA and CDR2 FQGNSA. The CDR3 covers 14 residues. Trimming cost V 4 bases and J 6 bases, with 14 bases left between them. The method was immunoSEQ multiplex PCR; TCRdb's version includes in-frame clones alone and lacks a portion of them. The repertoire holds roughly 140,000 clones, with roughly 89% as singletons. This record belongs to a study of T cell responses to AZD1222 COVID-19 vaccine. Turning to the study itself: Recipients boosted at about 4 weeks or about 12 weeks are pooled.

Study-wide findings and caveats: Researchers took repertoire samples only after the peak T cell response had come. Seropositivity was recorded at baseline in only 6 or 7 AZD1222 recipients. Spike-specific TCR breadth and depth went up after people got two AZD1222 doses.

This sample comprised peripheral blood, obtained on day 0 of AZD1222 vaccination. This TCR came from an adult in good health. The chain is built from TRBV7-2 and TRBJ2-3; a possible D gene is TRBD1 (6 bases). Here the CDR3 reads CASSSRTAPDTQYF. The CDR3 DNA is TGTGCCAGCAGCTCTCGGACAGCACCCGATACGCAGTATTTT.